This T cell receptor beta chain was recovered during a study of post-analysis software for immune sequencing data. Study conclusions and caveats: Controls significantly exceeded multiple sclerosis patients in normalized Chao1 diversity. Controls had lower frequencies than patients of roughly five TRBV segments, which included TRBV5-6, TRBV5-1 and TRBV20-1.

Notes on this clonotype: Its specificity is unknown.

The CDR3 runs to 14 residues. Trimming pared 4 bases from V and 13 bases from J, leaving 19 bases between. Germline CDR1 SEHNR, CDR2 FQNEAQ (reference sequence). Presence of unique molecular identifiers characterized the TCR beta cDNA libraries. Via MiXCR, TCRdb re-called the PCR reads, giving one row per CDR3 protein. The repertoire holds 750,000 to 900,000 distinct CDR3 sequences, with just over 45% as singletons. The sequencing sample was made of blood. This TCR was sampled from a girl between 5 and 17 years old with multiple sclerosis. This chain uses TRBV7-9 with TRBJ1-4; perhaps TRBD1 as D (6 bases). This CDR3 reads CASSSSASRGRLFF. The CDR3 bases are TGTGCCAGCAGCTCCTCGGCCAGCAGGGGCCGACTGTTTTTT.